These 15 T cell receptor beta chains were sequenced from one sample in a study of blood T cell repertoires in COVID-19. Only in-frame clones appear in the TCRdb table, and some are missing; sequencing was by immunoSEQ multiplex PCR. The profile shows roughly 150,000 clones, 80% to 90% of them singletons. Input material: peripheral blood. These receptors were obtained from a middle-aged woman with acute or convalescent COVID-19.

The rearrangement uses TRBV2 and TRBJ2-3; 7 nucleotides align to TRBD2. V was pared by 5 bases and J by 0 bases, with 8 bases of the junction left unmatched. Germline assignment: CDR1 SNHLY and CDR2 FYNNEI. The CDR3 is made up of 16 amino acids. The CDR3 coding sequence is TGTGCCAGCAGTAGGGACTATAAAACTAGCACAGATACGCAGTATTTT. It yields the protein CASSRDYKTSTDTQYF.

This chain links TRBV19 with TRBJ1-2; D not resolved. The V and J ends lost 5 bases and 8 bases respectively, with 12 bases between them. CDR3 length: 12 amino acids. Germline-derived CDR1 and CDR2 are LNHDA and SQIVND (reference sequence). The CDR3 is CASSAKGGGYTF. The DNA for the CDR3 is TGTGCCAGTAGTGCAAAGGGAGGGGGCTACACCTTC.

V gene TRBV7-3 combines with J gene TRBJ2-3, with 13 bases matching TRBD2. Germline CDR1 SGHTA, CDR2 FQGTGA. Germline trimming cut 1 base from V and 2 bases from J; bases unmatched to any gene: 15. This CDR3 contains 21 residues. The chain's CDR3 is CASSLRGPGLAGRRSTDTQYF. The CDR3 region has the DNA TGTGCCAGCAGCTTAAGGGGGCCGGGACTAGCGGGGCGACGTTCCACAGATACGCAGTATTTT.

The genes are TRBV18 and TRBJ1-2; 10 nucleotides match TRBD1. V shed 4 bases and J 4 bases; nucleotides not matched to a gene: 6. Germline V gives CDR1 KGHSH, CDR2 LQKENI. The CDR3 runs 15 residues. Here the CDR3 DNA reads TGTGCCAGCTCACGGGGGACAGGGGAAAGCTATGGCTACACCTTC. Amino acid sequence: CASSRGTGESYGYTF.

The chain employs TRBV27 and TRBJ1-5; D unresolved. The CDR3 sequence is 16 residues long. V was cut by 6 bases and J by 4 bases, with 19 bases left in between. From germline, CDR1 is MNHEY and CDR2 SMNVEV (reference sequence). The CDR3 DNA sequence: TGTGCCAGCAGGCCCCCGGGTCCGGGATCGAATCAGCCCCAGCATTTT. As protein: CASRPPGPGSNQPQHF.

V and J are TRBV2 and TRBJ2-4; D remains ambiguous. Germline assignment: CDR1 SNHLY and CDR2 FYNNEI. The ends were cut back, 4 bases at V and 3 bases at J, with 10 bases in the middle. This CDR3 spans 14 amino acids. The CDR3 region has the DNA TGTGCCAGCAGTGTACCTCCACTCAAAAACATTCAGTACTTC. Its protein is CASSVPPLKNIQYF.

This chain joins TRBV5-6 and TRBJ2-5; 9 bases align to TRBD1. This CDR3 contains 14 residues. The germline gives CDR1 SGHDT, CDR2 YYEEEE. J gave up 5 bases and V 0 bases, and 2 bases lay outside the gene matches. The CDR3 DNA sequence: TGTGCCAGCAGCTTGGGGGACAGGGTTGAGACCCAGTACTTC. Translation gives CASSLGDRVETQYF.

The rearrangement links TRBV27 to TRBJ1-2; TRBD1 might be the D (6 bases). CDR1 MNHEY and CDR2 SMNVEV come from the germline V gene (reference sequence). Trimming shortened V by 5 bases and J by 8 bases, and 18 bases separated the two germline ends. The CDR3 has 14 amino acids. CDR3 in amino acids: CASSIYRDKQGYTF. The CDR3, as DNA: TGTGCCAGCAGTATCTACCGGGACAAACAGGGCTACACCTTC.

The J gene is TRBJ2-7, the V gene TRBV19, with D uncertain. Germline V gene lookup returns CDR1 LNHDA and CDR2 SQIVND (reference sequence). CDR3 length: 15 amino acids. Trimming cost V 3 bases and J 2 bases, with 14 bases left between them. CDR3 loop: CASSIQSGGAYEQYF. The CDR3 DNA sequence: TGTGCCAGTAGTATCCAATCGGGTGGTGCCTACGAGCAGTACTTC. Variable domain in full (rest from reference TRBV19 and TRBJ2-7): DGGITQSPKYLFRKEGQNVTLSCEQNLNHDAMYWYRQDPGQGLRLIYYSQIVNDFQKGDIAEGYSVSREKKESFPLTVTSAQKNPTAFYLCASSIQSGGAYEQYFGPGTRLTVT.

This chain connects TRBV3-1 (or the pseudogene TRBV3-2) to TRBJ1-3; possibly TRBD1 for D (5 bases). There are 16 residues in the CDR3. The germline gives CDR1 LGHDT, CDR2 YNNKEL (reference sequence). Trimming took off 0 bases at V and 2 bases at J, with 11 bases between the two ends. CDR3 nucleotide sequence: TGTGCCAGCAGCCAAGACCAGGGTCTTACTGGAAACACCATATATTTT. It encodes CASSQDQGLTGNTIYF.

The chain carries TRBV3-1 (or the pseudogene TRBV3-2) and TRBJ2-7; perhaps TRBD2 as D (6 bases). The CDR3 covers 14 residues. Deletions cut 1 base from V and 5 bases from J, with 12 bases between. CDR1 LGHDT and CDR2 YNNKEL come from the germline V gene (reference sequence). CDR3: CASSQVGGVNEQYF. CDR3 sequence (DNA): TGTGCCAGCAGCCAAGTGGGGGGAGTGAACGAGCAGTACTTC.

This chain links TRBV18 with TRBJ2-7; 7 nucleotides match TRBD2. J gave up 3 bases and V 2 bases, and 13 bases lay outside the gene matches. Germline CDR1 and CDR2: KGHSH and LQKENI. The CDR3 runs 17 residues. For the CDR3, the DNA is TGTGCCAGCTCACCAGGGAGGGAGAGAAATTCGGGCTACGAGCAGTACTTC. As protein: CASSPGRERNSGYEQYF.

CDR3 sequence: CASSYRGRANTEAFF. In DNA, the CDR3 is TGTGCCAGCAGTTATCGGGGGAGGGCCAACACTGAAGCTTTCTTT. The chain links TRBV6-5 to TRBJ1-1, with D possibly matching TRBD1 (5 bases). The germline gives CDR1 MNHEY, CDR2 SVGAGI. V lost 3 bases and J 2 bases, leaving 13 bases between the germline ends. CDR3 size: 15 residues.

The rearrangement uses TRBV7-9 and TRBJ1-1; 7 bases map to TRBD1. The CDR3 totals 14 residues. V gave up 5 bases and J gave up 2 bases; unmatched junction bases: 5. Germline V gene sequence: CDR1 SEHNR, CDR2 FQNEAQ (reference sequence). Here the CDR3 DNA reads TGTGCCAGCAGCCTAGGGACAGATAACACTGAAGCTTTCTTT. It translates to CASSLGTDNTEAFF.

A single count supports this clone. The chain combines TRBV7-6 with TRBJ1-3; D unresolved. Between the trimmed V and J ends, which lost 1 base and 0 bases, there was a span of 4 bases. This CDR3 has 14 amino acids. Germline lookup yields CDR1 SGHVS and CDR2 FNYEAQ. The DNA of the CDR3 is TGTGCCAGCAGCTTAGACAACTCTGGAAACACCATATATTTT. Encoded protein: CASSLDNSGNTIYF.